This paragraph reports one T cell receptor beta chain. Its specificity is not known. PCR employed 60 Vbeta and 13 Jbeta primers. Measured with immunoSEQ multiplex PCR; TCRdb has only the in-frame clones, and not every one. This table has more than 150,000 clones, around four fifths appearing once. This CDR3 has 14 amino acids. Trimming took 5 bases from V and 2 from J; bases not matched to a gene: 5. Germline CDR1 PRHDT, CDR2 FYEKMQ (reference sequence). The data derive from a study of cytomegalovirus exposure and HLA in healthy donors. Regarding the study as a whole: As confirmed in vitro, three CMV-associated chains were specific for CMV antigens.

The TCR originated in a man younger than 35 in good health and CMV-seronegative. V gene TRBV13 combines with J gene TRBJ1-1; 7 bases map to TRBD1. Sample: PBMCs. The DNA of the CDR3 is TGTGCCAGCAGCCTCAGGGGGGCCAACACTGAAGCTTTCTTT. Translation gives CASSLRGANTEAFF.